This passage covers 14 T cell receptor beta chains from one sample sequenced in a study of cytomegalovirus exposure and HLA in healthy donors. Use of 60 Vbeta and 13 Jbeta primers characterized the PCR. Clones were read by immunoSEQ multiplex PCR, and TCRdb kept only the in-frame ones, dropping some. The repertoire has 120,000 to 150,000 clones, approximately 85% of them found once; the top ten carry 0.51%. Sequencing was performed on PBMCs. The receptors stem from a woman aged 40 to 49 in good health and CMV-seronegative.

The chain is built from TRBV2 and TRBJ2-5, with TRBD2 matching 11 bases. The J call may be incorrect, as the DNA end agrees better with TRBJ2-7. The CDR3 is 14 residues long. In germline, CDR1 is SNHLY, CDR2 FYNNEI. CDR3: CASSGLAGLVEQYF. CDR3 DNA: TGTGCCAGCAGTGGACTAGCGGGACTTGTCGAGCAGTACTTC.

The chain joins TRBV9 to TRBJ1-2; D call uncertain. V lost 8 bases, J lost 3 bases, and 11 bases lay in between. The germline V gene has CDR1 SGDLS and CDR2 YYNGEE. The CDR3 totals 12 residues. Here the CDR3 reads CASHKHDYGYTF. CDR3 DNA: TGTGCCAGTCACAAACACGACTATGGCTACACCTTC.

This rearrangement joins TRBV9 to TRBJ2-3, with TRBD2 matching 8 bases. This CDR3 contains 18 residues. With V trimmed by 3 bases and J by 6 bases, 18 bases remained unmatched. Germline loops: CDR1 SGDLS, CDR2 YYNGEE. CDR3 sequence: CASSAKGGSGRVPDTQYF. DNA for the CDR3: TGTGCCAGCAGCGCAAAAGGGGGGAGCGGGAGAGTACCTGATACGCAGTATTTT.

This clone was picked up a small number of times. The V call is TRBV2, the J call TRBJ1-1; TRBD1 is a possible D gene (6 bases). The germline V and J ends were trimmed by 11 bases and 7 bases, with 20 bases remaining between them. CDR3 length: 13 residues. Germline V gives CDR1 SNHLY, CDR2 FYNNEI. The CDR3 nucleotides read TGTGCCGGAAGGGAGCGGGGGCAGGGTGAAGCTTTCTTT. Protein sequence: CAGRERGQGEAFF.

Comments on this clone: This CDR3 is also generated by other DNA sequences in the sample. This rearrangement joins TRBV27 to TRBJ1-1, with D possibly matching TRBD1 (5 bases). Trimming left V 5 bases short and J 6 bases short, with 13 bases between. This CDR3 is 13 amino acids long. The germline gives CDR1 MNHEY, CDR2 SMNVEV (reference sequence). The CDR3 region is CASSLPGGAEAFF. CDR3 sequence (DNA): TGTGCCAGCAGTCTCCCGGGGGGGGCTGAAGCTTTCTTT.

The chain links TRBV9 to TRBJ2-7, with TRBD2 identical over 7 bases. Germline CDR1 and CDR2: SGDLS and YYNGEE. The V and J ends lost 3 bases and 3 bases, in that order; junction bases with no gene match: 6. CDR3 length: 14 amino acids. CDR3 residues: CASSGGGGGYEQYF. As DNA, the CDR3 is TGTGCCAGCAGCGGGGGGGGAGGAGGCTACGAGCAGTACTTC.

CDR3 bases: TGTGCCAGCAGGAGCGCAGGGCTCCCCTACGAGCAGTACTTC. It yields the protein CASRSAGLPYEQYF. The chain recombines TRBV6-1 with TRBJ2-7; D is possibly TRBD1 (5 bases). The CDR3 runs 14 residues. The germline V gene encodes CDR1 MNHNS and CDR2 SASEGT. V lost 6 bases and J 2 bases, leaving 14 bases between the germline ends.

The V and J genes are TRBV6-1 and TRBJ1-5; D unresolved. The CDR3 sequence is 16 residues long. Trimming pared 3 bases from V and 2 bases from J, leaving 14 bases between. Per germline, CDR1 MNHNS and CDR2 SASEGT. CDR3 DNA: TGTGCCAGCAGTGAGTCCTATCTCAATGGCAATCAGCCCCAGCATTTT. This gives the protein CASSESYLNGNQPQHF.

The chain is built from TRBV2 and TRBJ1-1; unclear D gene. Germline V lookup: CDR1 SNHLY, CDR2 FYNNEI. This CDR3 is 13 amino acids long. The V end was cut by 6 bases, the J end by 3 bases, with 11 bases between. The chain's CDR3 is CASSPGWDTEAFF. DNA of the CDR3: TGTGCCAGCAGCCCGGGGTGGGACACTGAAGCTTTCTTT.

This rearrangement joins TRBV7-8 to TRBJ2-1, with D perhaps TRBD2 (5 bases). CDR3 length equals 15 residues. The V gene lost 5 bases and the J gene lost 1 base, with 12 bases spanning the gap. The germline CDR1 and CDR2 sequences are SGHVS and FQNEAQ. The CDR3 coding sequence is TGTGCCAGCAGCCCGCAACGGGGATCCTACAATGAGCAGTTCTTC. Translated, it gives CASSPQRGSYNEQFF.

The V gene is TRBV9, the J gene TRBJ2-3; 9 bases align to TRBD1. There are 16 residues in the CDR3. Germline V lookup: CDR1 SGDLS, CDR2 YYNGEE. Trimming cost V 4 bases and J 4 bases; bases outside gene matches: 10. This CDR3 is CASSPRGDRAPDTQYF. The CDR3 coding sequence is TGTGCCAGCAGCCCGAGGGGGGACAGGGCCCCAGATACGCAGTATTTT.

The gene calls are TRBV4-1 and TRBJ1-2; D is ambiguous. The CDR3 covers 16 residues. The germline V gene has CDR1 MGHRA and CDR2 YSYEKL. V was pared by 0 bases and J by 5 bases, with 16 bases between. CDR3 bases: TGCGCCAGCAGCCAAGATCAGCGGGGAATCCCATATGGCTACACCTTC. This encodes CASSQDQRGIPYGYTF.

The DNA of the CDR3 is TGTGCCAGCAGTTACGGGACATACTACTACGAGCAGTACTTC. Its protein is CASSYGTYYYEQYF. The chain has TRBV6-5 and TRBJ2-7, with D maybe TRBD1 (6 bases). CDR1 is MNHEY, CDR2 SVGAGI, per germline. CDR3 size: 14 residues. V was shortened by 2 bases and J by 3 bases, with 11 bases between the two germline ends.

The chain links TRBV25-1 to TRBJ2-3, with 7 bases matching TRBD1. Germline loops: CDR1 MGHDK, CDR2 SYGVNS. The CDR3 covers 16 residues. The V segment lost 6 bases and the J segment 4 bases; nucleotides outside the gene matches: 13. The CDR3 DNA sequence: TGTGCCAGCAGGGGAACAGGGGCCGAGGGTCCAGATACGCAGTATTTT. This translates into CASRGTGAEGPDTQYF.